A single sample gave rise to the 28 T cell receptor beta chains below, sequenced in a study of identical twins. A single record per CDR3 protein comes from TCRdb applying MiXCR to the 5' RACE reads. The repertoire holds more than 400,000 distinct CDR3 sequences, with 12% to 15% as singletons. This sample was shared with a second study, whose subject was yellow fever vaccine responses in identical twins.

The specimen sequenced was CD4+ T cells sorted from blood. Source of these receptors: a woman aged 18-35 years in good health.

This chain uses TRBV6-1 with TRBJ2-3; the D gene is possibly TRBD2 (5 bases). V dropped 4 bases and J dropped 11 bases, with 34 bases sitting between them. Germline values: CDR1 MNHNS, CDR2 SASEGT. The CDR3 sequence is 19 residues long. CDR3 in amino acids: CASSVLPASLAVSPTGQYF. In DNA, the CDR3 is TGTGCCAGCAGTGTCCTACCCGCCTCGCTAGCCGTTTCCCCCACGGGGCAGTATTTT.

This clonotype was seen a few times. The chain combines TRBV20-1 with TRBJ2-7, with 11 bases aligning to TRBD2. The CDR3 spans 15 residues. Trimming at V came to 2 bases and at J to 2 bases, leaving 5 bases not matched to a gene. Germline V gene data show CDR1 as DFQATT and CDR2 as SNEGSKA (reference sequence). The CDR3 region is CSARFGTSGAYEQYF. The CDR3 region has the DNA TGCAGTGCTAGATTCGGGACTAGCGGAGCCTACGAGCAGTACTTC.

This clonotype has a count of ten or more. The chain joins TRBV6-5 to TRBJ1-6, with D maybe TRBD1 (5 bases). The germline V gene has CDR1 MNHEY and CDR2 SVGAGI. Trimming cost V 5 bases and J 7 bases, with 6 bases left between them. The CDR3 extends over 12 amino acids. CDR3 DNA sequence: TGTGCCAGCAGTCGACAGAATTCACCCCTCCACTTT. Its translation is CASSRQNSPLHF.

The chain couples TRBV12-3 or TRBV12-4 to TRBJ2-2; 8 nucleotides agree with TRBD1. The CDR3 covers 14 residues. V shed 7 bases and J 2 bases; nucleotides not matched to a gene: 3. The CDR3 region is CASNDRGNTGELFF. For the CDR3, the DNA is TGTGCCAGCAACGACAGGGGAAACACCGGGGAGCTGTTTTTT.

This clonotype was detected a few times. The chain joins TRBV10-3 to TRBJ1-4, with D possibly being TRBD1 (6 bases). Germline CDR1 is ENHRY and CDR2 is SYGVKD. The V end was cut by 4 bases, the J end by 5 bases, with 11 bases between. There are 14 residues in the CDR3. The CDR3 here is CAISGSGANEKLFF. CDR3 nucleotide sequence: TGTGCCATCAGTGGTTCAGGGGCGAATGAAAAACTGTTTTTT.

The gene calls are TRBV2 and TRBJ1-1; D might be TRBD1 (6 bases). CDR3 length: 12 amino acids. Trimming took off 5 bases at V and 8 bases at J, with 12 bases between the two ends. Germline loops: CDR1 SNHLY, CDR2 FYNNEI. The CDR3 protein is CASSKQGNEAFF. The CDR3, as DNA: TGTGCCAGCAGTAAACAGGGTAACGAAGCTTTCTTT.

This clonotype was detected a few times. This chain uses TRBV6-4 with TRBJ2-3; TRBD2 matches 8 bases. Trimming took 0 bases from V and 4 from J; bases not matched to a gene: 12. The CDR3 length is 18 residues. Germline CDR1 is MRHNA and CDR2 is SNTAGT. CDR3 DNA sequence: TGTGCCAGCAGTGACTCGATTTTCGGCGGGACTAGTCCAGATACGCAGTATTTT. Its translation is CASSDSIFGGTSPDTQYF.

The chain recombines TRBV7-2 with TRBJ2-3; no definite D call. The CDR3 consists of 12 residues. Trimming stripped 5 bases from V and 10 bases from J, with 13 bases between. Germline V CDR1 and CDR2: SGHTA, FQGNSA. The CDR3 loop is CASSQRVGPQYF. CDR3 bases: TGTGCCAGCAGCCAACGGGTCGGGCCGCAGTATTTT.

The V and J genes are TRBV7-3 and TRBJ2-6; 9 bases agree with TRBD1. The V gene end was trimmed by 2 bases and the J gene end by 0 bases; junction bases not matched to a gene: 2. Germline V gene sequence: CDR1 SGHTA, CDR2 FQGTGA. The CDR3 is 17 amino acids. In DNA form, the CDR3 reads TGTGCCAGCAGCTTAGGACAGGGGAACTCTGGGGCCAACGTCCTGACTTTC. Protein sequence: CASSLGQGNSGANVLTF.

The V and J genes are TRBV9 and TRBJ2-2, with 8 nucleotides matching TRBD1. The CDR3 is 15 amino acids. J lost 3 bases, V lost 7 bases, and 8 bases had no gene match. CDR1 is SGDLS and CDR2 is YYNGEE in the germline V gene. CDR3 in DNA: TGTGCCAGCCGCCGGACAGGGATCGACACCGGGGAGCTGTTTTTT. Protein sequence: CASRRTGIDTGELFF.

Only a few counts were recorded for this clonotype. CDR3 in amino acids: CASSQFGLPGEQYF. The CDR3 DNA reads as TGTGCCAGCAGCCAATTTGGGCTCCCCGGAGAGCAGTACTTC. The chain employs TRBV3-1 and TRBJ2-7; D not resolved. The CDR3 length is 14 residues. Germline V gives CDR1 LGHDT, CDR2 YNNKEL (reference sequence). V lost 2 bases, J lost 7 bases, and 15 bases lay in between.

The V gene is TRBV6-2 or TRBV6-3, the J gene TRBJ1-4, with D perhaps matching TRBD1 (5 bases). CDR3 length: 21 amino acids. The germline CDR1 and CDR2 sequences are MNHEY and SVGEGT. Trimming stripped 6 bases from V and 4 bases from J, with 33 bases between. Here the CDR3 reads CASRRTTILRAERFFNEKLFF. The CDR3, as DNA: TGTGCCAGCAGACGAACCACCATCCTCAGGGCGGAGAGATTCTTTAATGAAAAACTGTTTTTT.

Comments on this clonotype: Since no conserved phenylalanine or tryptophan closes the CDR3, a read error is the likely cause. The chain joins TRBV9 to TRBJ1-1; D uncertain. Trimming took off 4 bases at V and 1 base at J, with 8 bases between the two ends. The CDR3 consists of 13 residues. Germline lookup yields CDR1 SGDLS and CDR2 YYNGEE. As DNA, the CDR3 is TGTGCCAGCAGCCCAACTGGGAACACTGAAGCTTTCTCT. This encodes CASSPTGNTEAFS.

The chain's CDR3 is CASSLGLGQQQFF. The DNA of the CDR3 is TGTGCCAGCAGCTTGGGGTTGGGACAGCAGCAGTTCTTC. The V gene is TRBV5-4, the J gene TRBJ2-1, with 7 nucleotides matching TRBD1. The CDR3 consists of 13 residues. Trimming cost V 0 bases and J 11 bases; bases outside gene matches: 5. Germline V lookup: CDR1 SGHNT, CDR2 YYREEE (reference sequence).

The chain uses TRBV29-1 and TRBJ1-5; 7 bases agree with TRBD1. The trim removed 5 bases at V and 3 bases at J, leaving 4 bases unmatched. The CDR3 consists of 13 residues. Germline V gene data show CDR1 as SQVTM and CDR2 as ANQGSEA. CDR3 sequence reads: CSVRDSLNQPQHF. Here the CDR3 DNA reads TGCAGCGTTAGGGACAGCCTCAATCAGCCCCAGCATTTT. The variable domain in full, with the rest retrieved from reference TRBV29-1 and TRBJ1-5, is SAVISQKPSRDICQRGTSLTIQCQVDSQVTMMFWYRQQPGQSLTLIATANQGSEATYESGFVIDKFPISRPNLTFSTLTVSNMSPEDSSIYLCSVRDSLNQPQHFGDGTRLSIL.

This clonotype came up a few times. The V and J genes are TRBV4-1 and TRBJ2-2; D perhaps matches TRBD1 (6 bases). V lost 1 base and J 2 bases, leaving 11 bases between the germline ends. The germline V gene encodes CDR1 MGHRA and CDR2 YSYEKL. CDR3 length: 16 residues. CDR3 protein: CASSQVGTINTGELFF. CDR3 nucleotide sequence: TGCGCCAGCAGCCAAGTTGGGACAATTAACACCGGGGAGCTGTTTTTT.

The chain is built from TRBV20-1 and TRBJ2-1, with D possibly matching TRBD2 (5 bases). The CDR3 has 11 residues. Trimming removed 6 bases at V and 12 bases at J, with 15 bases between. The germline V gene has CDR1 DFQATT and CDR2 SNEGSKA (reference sequence). This CDR3 is CSAPGGRGQFF. The DNA for the CDR3 is TGCAGTGCCCCGGGTGGACGGGGGCAGTTCTTC.

This clonotype was counted only a few times. The V and J genes are TRBV5-1 and TRBJ2-1, with D possibly TRBD1 on 5 matching bases. The CDR3 sequence is 15 residues long. V lost 3 bases, J lost 5 bases, and 15 bases lay in between. The germline V gene encodes CDR1 SGHRS and CDR2 YFSETQ. CDR3 amino acids: CASSSLGQENNEQFF. The CDR3 nucleotides are TGCGCCAGCAGCTCGCTTGGACAAGAGAACAATGAGCAGTTCTTC. The full variable domain, rest sourced from reference TRBV5-1 and TRBJ2-1, is KAGVTQTPRYLIKTRGQQVTLSCSPISGHRSVSWYQQTPGQGLQFLFEYFSETQRNKGNFPGRFSGRQFSNSRSEMNVSTLELGDSALYLCASSSLGQENNEQFFGPGTRLTVL.

The chain joins TRBV7-9 to TRBJ2-1, with D perhaps TRBD2 (7 bases). This CDR3 is built from 14 residues. The germline CDR1 and CDR2 sequences are SEHNR and FQNEAQ (reference sequence). V was pared by 5 bases and J by 10 bases, with 18 bases between. CDR3 sequence: CASSTGGDVKEQFF. The CDR3 DNA follows: TGTGCCAGCAGCACGGGGGGCGATGTAAAGGAGCAGTTCTTC. The whole variable domain, filled in from reference TRBV7-9 and TRBJ2-1, reads DTGVSQNPRHKITKRGQNVTFRCDPISEHNRLYWYRQTLGQGPEFLTYFQNEAQLEKSRLLSDRFSAERPKGSFSTLEIQRTEQGDSAMYLCASSTGGDVKEQFFGPGTRLTVL.

The J gene is TRBJ1-1, the V gene TRBV5-8; 8 positions agree with TRBD1. The V segment lost 5 bases and the J segment 2 bases; nucleotides outside the gene matches: 8. Germline V gives CDR1 SGHTS, CDR2 YDEGEE. The CDR3 runs to 15 residues. As DNA, the CDR3 is TGTGCCAGCAGGTACCGACAGGGGATTAACACTGAAGCTTTCTTT. Translated, it gives CASRYRQGINTEAFF.

The chain carries TRBV4-1 and TRBJ2-5; TRBD1 aligns across 12 bases. Trimming removed 0 bases from V and 2 bases from J; junction bases left unmatched: 7. The CDR3 has 18 amino acids. Germline loops: CDR1 MGHRA, CDR2 YSYEKL. CDR3 DNA: TGCGCCAGCAGCCAAGAATTTCCGGGACAGGGGGCTCAAGAGACCCAGTACTTC. It translates to CASSQEFPGQGAQETQYF.

The chain is built from TRBV2 and TRBJ2-7; D gene unclear. CDR1 and CDR2 (germline): SNHLY, FYNNEI. There are 12 residues in the CDR3. In DNA, the CDR3 is TGTGCCAGCAGTATCAGCTCCCACGAGCAGTACGTC. It specifies CASSISSHEQYV.

This clonotype was seen a handful of times. The chain joins TRBV3-1 to TRBJ2-7; TRBD1 agrees at 10 bases. The V gene's germline CDR1 is LGHDT and CDR2 YNNKEL (reference sequence). Unmatched junction bases numbered 7, after V lost 3 bases and J lost 5 bases. The CDR3 loop spans 15 amino acids. Written as DNA, the CDR3 is TGTGCCAGCAGCCAGCGCGGAGACAGGGGGCACGAGCAGTACTTC. This sequence encodes CASSQRGDRGHEQYF.

This clonotype was seen a few times. The chain uses TRBV5-1 and TRBJ1-1; D unclear. The CDR3 totals 13 residues. Germline V gene data show CDR1 as SGHRS and CDR2 as YFSETQ. With 2 bases removed from V and 3 bases from J, the gap between germline ends came to 8 bases. The CDR3 is CASSFVSDTEAFF. CDR3 sequence (DNA): TGCGCCAGCAGCTTTGTAAGTGACACTGAAGCTTTCTTT.

The chain recombines TRBV6-6 with TRBJ2-7; D may match TRBD1 or TRBD2 (5 bases each). V gave up 10 bases and J gave up 7 bases, with 17 bases separating them. The CDR3 extends over 12 amino acids. The germline V gene has CDR1 MNHNY and CDR2 SVGAGI (reference sequence). The CDR3 region has the DNA TGTGCCACCGCGTTGGGGGACCGGGAGCAGTACTTC. Its translation: CATALGDREQYF.

This clonotype was found a few times. The chain couples TRBV20-1 to TRBJ2-1; a possible D gene is TRBD1 (5 bases). The germline gives CDR1 DFQATT, CDR2 SNEGSKA (reference sequence). CDR3 length: 17 residues. V lost 1 base and J lost 8, with 24 bases in between. The CDR3 nucleotides read TGCAGTGCTAGAGTGGTTCAGGGCACCCAGGGATATCATGAGCAGTTCTTC. Translated: CSARVVQGTQGYHEQFF.

This clonotype came up a few times. The chain uses TRBV9 and TRBJ2-1; 7 bases agree with TRBD2. CDR1 SGDLS and CDR2 YYNGEE come from the germline V gene. The CDR3 runs to 15 residues. Trimming took 1 base from V and 4 from J; bases not matched to a gene: 5. CDR3 sequence (DNA): TGTGCCAGCAGCGTACAAGCGGGACCATACAATGAGCAGTTCTTC. Residues: CASSVQAGPYNEQFF.

This clonotype was counted a few times. The J gene is TRBJ1-1, the V gene TRBV7-8, with D perhaps matching TRBD1 (5 bases). The CDR3 consists of 13 residues. Trimming pared 4 bases from V and 6 bases from J, leaving 12 bases between. The germline V gene has CDR1 SGHVS and CDR2 FQNEAQ. The CDR3 protein is CASSSQVGAEAFF. CDR3 in DNA: TGTGCCAGCAGCTCACAGGTCGGAGCTGAAGCTTTCTTT.